The present T cell receptor (beta chain) was sequenced within a study of shared clonotypes between healthy human individuals. Study results and caveats: It was the few donors that limited the genetic and exposure-history diversity represented. Shared clonotypes across all four donors exceeded non-shared ones in generation probability.

Authors' analysis steps: Sequence data from immunoSEQ were junction-only and lacked quality scores; consequently, filtering differed. Measured with immunoSEQ multiplex PCR; TCRdb has only the in-frame clones, and not every one. V, J and clone size are taken as reported in that table, and D and trimming were inferred from the DNA itself. The sample contains about a million clones, roughly 77% of which appear only once. Note on this clone: Its antigen is still unknown. A read error is possible here, since a much larger clone lies one base away. This same CDR3 is encoded by further DNA sequences in the sample.

The sequenced sample consisted of memory CD4+ T cells from PBMCs. Subset in this sample: CD45RA-negative fraction. The sequence derives from a man aged 18 to 29 in good health. Some clones in this sample may be carry-over from other donors' samples.

CDR3 nucleotide sequence: TGTGCCAGCAGTTTGAGGGGCTATGGCTACACCTTC. This sequence encodes CASSLRGYGYTF. The gene calls are TRBV28 and TRBJ1-2, with a tentative D call TRBD1 (5 bases). Trimming took off 3 bases at V and 4 bases at J, with 6 bases between the two ends. The germline V gene encodes CDR1 MDHEN and CDR2 SYDVKM. This CDR3 is built from 12 residues.